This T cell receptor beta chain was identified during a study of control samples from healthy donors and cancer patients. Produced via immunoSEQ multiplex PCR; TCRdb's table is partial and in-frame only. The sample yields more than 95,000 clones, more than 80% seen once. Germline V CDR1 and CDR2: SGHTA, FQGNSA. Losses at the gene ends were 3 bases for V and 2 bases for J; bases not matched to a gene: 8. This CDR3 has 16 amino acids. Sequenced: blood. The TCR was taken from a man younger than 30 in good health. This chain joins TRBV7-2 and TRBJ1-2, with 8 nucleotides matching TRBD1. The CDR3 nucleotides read TGTGCCAGCAGCTTCACATGGACAGGGCCAAACTATGGCTACACCTTC. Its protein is CASSFTWTGPNYGYTF.